This entry is about one T cell receptor beta chain. Treatment reported: randomized to nivolumab then ipilimumab (arm A) or the reverse (arm B). The data derive from a study of sequential checkpoint blockade in melanoma. V lost 0 bases and J 4 bases, leaving 12 bases between the germline ends. The CDR3 is 15 residues long. Germline V gene lookup returns CDR1 MNHEY and CDR2 SMNVEV (reference sequence). The protocol was immunoSEQ multiplex PCR, while the TCRdb copy is restricted to in-frame clones and leaves out a portion. The sample lists 15,000 to 20,000 clones; roughly three quarters were seen once. The sample here was CD8+ T cells sorted from blood (inferred from file names), taken from a patient given nivolumab and ipilimumab in sequence. The receptor comes from a human donor with melanoma. V and J are TRBV27 and TRBJ1-2; D gene uncertain. CDR3 sequence reads: CASSLSPETGYGYTF. The CDR3 bases are TGTGCCAGCAGTTTATCACCAGAGACGGGCTATGGCTACACCTTC.